Listed here is a single T cell receptor (beta chain). What it recognizes is unknown. An end of the junction does not agree with germline; a read error may underlie this. The method was immunoSEQ multiplex PCR; TCRdb's version includes in-frame clones alone and lacks a portion of them. Among about 58,000 clones listed, about 88% were seen once. The data originate from a study of OX40 agonist ivuxolimab in advanced cancers. Study summary: Patient treatment consisted of intravenous ivuxolimab administration every 2 weeks at 0.01 to 10 mg/kg. Regarding the study as a whole: Researchers report that CD8+ T cells had, on average, more expanded clones than CD4+. Dose levels from 0.1 to 3.0 mg/kg saw CD4+ and CD8+ blood T cells expand clonally by week 6.

This sequence originates from an adult with an advanced solid tumor such as melanoma, head and neck, liver or kidney cancer. The sample consisted of CD4+ or CD8+ T cells sorted from blood, taken in a trial of the OX40 agonist ivuxolimab.

Here the CDR3 DNA reads TGTGCCACCCAGGGGACTAGCGGGCTTGGGGACCTGTTTTTT. Translating gives CATQGTSGLGDLFF. The J gene is TRBJ2-2, the V gene TRBV6-6; TRBD2 matches 12 bases. The CDR3 covers 14 residues. Germline CDR1 and CDR2: MNHNY and SVGAGI (reference sequence).